The 15 T cell receptor beta chains listed next were all sequenced from one sample in a study of blood T cell repertoires in COVID-19. The assay was immunoSEQ multiplex PCR, and TCRdb's table has in-frame clones only and misses some. Among tens of thousands of clones, 80% to 90% were seen once, and the ten largest hold roughly 4.8%. Sequencing was carried out using peripheral blood. The source of these receptors is an elderly woman with active or convalescent COVID-19.

This chain connects TRBV11-2 to TRBJ2-2, with no clear D. Per the germline V gene, CDR1 is SGHAT and CDR2 is FQNNGV. CDR3 length: 15 residues. Trimming pared 5 bases from V and 5 bases from J, leaving 15 bases between. This CDR3 is CASSPAEARTGELFF. The CDR3 DNA is TGTGCCAGCAGCCCCGCAGAGGCGCGGACCGGGGAGCTGTTTTTT.

This clone was seen only a few times. The rearrangement uses TRBV16 and TRBJ1-5, with 7 bases that match TRBD1. From germline, CDR1 is KGHSY and CDR2 FQNENV. With V trimmed by 5 bases and J by 2 bases, 3 bases remained unmatched. CDR3 length: 14 residues. The CDR3 DNA reads TGTGCCAGCAGCTATGACAGGGGCAATCAGCCCCAGCATTTT. This sequence encodes CASSYDRGNQPQHF. Combining the CDR3 with reference TRBV16 and TRBJ1-5 gives the whole variable domain GEEVAQTPKHLVRGEGQKAKLYCAPIKGHSYVFWYQQVLKNEFKFLISFQNENVFDETGMPKERFSAKCLPNSPCSLEIQATKLEDSAVYFCASSYDRGNQPQHFGDGTRLSIL.

The J gene is TRBJ2-2, the V gene TRBV7-9, with 9 positions matching TRBD2. The V gene end was trimmed by 3 bases and the J gene end by 6 bases; junction bases not matched to a gene: 5. Germline V lookup: CDR1 SEHNR, CDR2 FQNEAQ (reference sequence). This CDR3 is built from 15 residues. The CDR3 nucleotides read TGTGCCAGCAGCTTTGGCGGGGGGGCCGCCGGGGAGCTGTTTTTT. It translates to CASSFGGGAAGELFF.

CDR3 sequence: CSASGFNVRAFF. The CDR3 DNA sequence: TGCAGTGCTAGTGGGTTCAATGTGAGAGCTTTCTTT. V is TRBV20-1 and J is TRBJ1-1; D is unclear. The V end lost 3 bases, the J end lost 10 bases, and 15 bases lay between the germline ends. CDR3 length equals 12 residues. CDR1 and CDR2 from the germline V gene are DFQATT and SNEGSKA (reference sequence).

This clone was detected a few times. V and J are TRBV29-1 and TRBJ2-7, with a tentative D call TRBD2 (5 bases). The germline CDR1 and CDR2 sequences are SQVTM and ANQGSEA. The CDR3 has 13 amino acids. V lost 4 bases, J lost 11 bases, and 21 bases lay in between. The CDR3 loop is CSVVHGVSKGEYF. CDR3 DNA: TGCAGCGTTGTACACGGGGTTTCTAAGGGCGAGTACTTC.

This chain links TRBV29-1 with TRBJ1-2; TRBD1 matches at 8 bases. The germline CDR1 and CDR2 sequences are SQVTM and ANQGSEA. The CDR3 sequence is 15 residues long. With 0 bases clipped from V and 4 bases from J, the junction kept 7 bases outside the gene matches. The CDR3 here is CSVEDRRQGLYGYTF. Here the CDR3 DNA reads TGCAGCGTTGAAGATCGAAGACAGGGGCTCTATGGCTACACCTTC.

Only one count was recorded for this clone. This sequence joins TRBV30 and TRBJ2-5, with a possible D match to TRBD2 (5 bases). V was trimmed by 4 bases and J by 5 bases, leaving 11 bases between them. Germline V lookup: CDR1 GTSNPN, CDR2 SVGIG (reference sequence). The CDR3 sequence is 12 residues long. Here the CDR3 DNA reads TGTGCCTGGAAGCGGTCGATGGAGACCCAGTACTTC. Residues: CAWKRSMETQYF.

The CDR3 coding sequence is TGTGCCACCAGGAAGGGGCCAGGGGCTGGAAACACCATATATTTT. Amino acid sequence: CATRKGPGAGNTIYF. The chain recombines TRBV28 with TRBJ1-3; weak D call: TRBD1 (6 bases). The CDR3 runs to 15 residues. V was shortened by 10 bases and J by 2 bases, with 18 bases between the two germline ends. In germline, CDR1 is MDHEN, CDR2 SYDVKM.

The gene calls are TRBV7-9 and TRBJ2-5; no clear D. The CDR3 contains 13 residues. Germline-derived CDR1 and CDR2 are SEHNR and FQNEAQ (reference sequence). The V end was cut by 2 bases, the J end by 5 bases, with 9 bases between. The CDR3 DNA reads as TGTGCCAGCAGCTTAATAAACGAGGAGACCCAGTACTTC. It yields the protein CASSLINEETQYF.

The rearrangement links TRBV6-4 to TRBJ1-2; D gene uncertain. CDR1 and CDR2 from the germline V gene are MRHNA and SNTAGT. The V gene lost 5 bases and the J gene lost 3 bases, with 13 bases spanning the gap. The CDR3 totals 14 residues. CDR3 sequence: CASSQEEGYYGYTF. The CDR3 bases are TGTGCCAGCAGTCAGGAGGAGGGCTACTATGGCTACACCTTC.

This chain links TRBV7-2 with TRBJ1-1; the match to TRBD1 covers 8 bases. Germline V gene lookup returns CDR1 SGHTA and CDR2 FQGNSA. The CDR3 spans 13 residues. This chain's CDR3 is CLVRTGLYTEAFF. The CDR3 coding sequence is TGTTTAGTTCGGACAGGGCTGTATACTGAAGCTTTCTTT.

The chain uses TRBV12-3 or TRBV12-4 and TRBJ2-3; possible D gene TRBD1, 6 bases. The V end lost 5 bases, the J end lost 2 bases, and 8 bases lay between the germline ends. The CDR3 spans 13 residues. In DNA form, the CDR3 reads TGTGCCAGCAGTGGGGACAACACAGATACGCAGTATTTT. Translated: CASSGDNTDTQYF.

The J gene is TRBJ2-3, the V gene TRBV7-9; a possible D gene is TRBD2 (6 bases). V was cut by 7 bases and J by 4 bases, with 18 bases left in between. This CDR3 is built from 15 residues. Germline assignment: CDR1 SEHNR and CDR2 FQNEAQ (reference sequence). The CDR3 loop reads CASTQGEAGADTQYF. CDR3 bases: TGTGCCAGCACCCAAGGGGAGGCTGGCGCAGATACGCAGTATTTT.

The genes are TRBV7-2 and TRBJ1-2; 8 bases map to TRBD1. V lost 5 bases to trimming and J lost 2 bases; unmatched junction nucleotides: 7. Germline CDR1 reads SGHTA; CDR2 reads FQGNSA. This CDR3 region has 15 residues. CDR3 sequence: CASSPQGTGNYGYTF. CDR3 DNA sequence: TGTGCCAGCAGCCCTCAGGGGACAGGAAACTATGGCTACACCTTC.

This clone was seen a single time. The chain employs TRBV6-2 or TRBV6-3 and TRBJ2-3, with TRBD2 matching over 9 bases. The V segment lost 4 bases and the J segment 2 bases; nucleotides outside the gene matches: 10. The CDR3 sequence is 17 residues long. In germline, CDR1 is MNHEY, CDR2 SVGEGT. The CDR3 DNA reads as TGTGCCAGCAGTTCCACCTTGACTAGCGGATACACAGATACGCAGTATTTT. Its protein product is CASSSTLTSGYTDTQYF.